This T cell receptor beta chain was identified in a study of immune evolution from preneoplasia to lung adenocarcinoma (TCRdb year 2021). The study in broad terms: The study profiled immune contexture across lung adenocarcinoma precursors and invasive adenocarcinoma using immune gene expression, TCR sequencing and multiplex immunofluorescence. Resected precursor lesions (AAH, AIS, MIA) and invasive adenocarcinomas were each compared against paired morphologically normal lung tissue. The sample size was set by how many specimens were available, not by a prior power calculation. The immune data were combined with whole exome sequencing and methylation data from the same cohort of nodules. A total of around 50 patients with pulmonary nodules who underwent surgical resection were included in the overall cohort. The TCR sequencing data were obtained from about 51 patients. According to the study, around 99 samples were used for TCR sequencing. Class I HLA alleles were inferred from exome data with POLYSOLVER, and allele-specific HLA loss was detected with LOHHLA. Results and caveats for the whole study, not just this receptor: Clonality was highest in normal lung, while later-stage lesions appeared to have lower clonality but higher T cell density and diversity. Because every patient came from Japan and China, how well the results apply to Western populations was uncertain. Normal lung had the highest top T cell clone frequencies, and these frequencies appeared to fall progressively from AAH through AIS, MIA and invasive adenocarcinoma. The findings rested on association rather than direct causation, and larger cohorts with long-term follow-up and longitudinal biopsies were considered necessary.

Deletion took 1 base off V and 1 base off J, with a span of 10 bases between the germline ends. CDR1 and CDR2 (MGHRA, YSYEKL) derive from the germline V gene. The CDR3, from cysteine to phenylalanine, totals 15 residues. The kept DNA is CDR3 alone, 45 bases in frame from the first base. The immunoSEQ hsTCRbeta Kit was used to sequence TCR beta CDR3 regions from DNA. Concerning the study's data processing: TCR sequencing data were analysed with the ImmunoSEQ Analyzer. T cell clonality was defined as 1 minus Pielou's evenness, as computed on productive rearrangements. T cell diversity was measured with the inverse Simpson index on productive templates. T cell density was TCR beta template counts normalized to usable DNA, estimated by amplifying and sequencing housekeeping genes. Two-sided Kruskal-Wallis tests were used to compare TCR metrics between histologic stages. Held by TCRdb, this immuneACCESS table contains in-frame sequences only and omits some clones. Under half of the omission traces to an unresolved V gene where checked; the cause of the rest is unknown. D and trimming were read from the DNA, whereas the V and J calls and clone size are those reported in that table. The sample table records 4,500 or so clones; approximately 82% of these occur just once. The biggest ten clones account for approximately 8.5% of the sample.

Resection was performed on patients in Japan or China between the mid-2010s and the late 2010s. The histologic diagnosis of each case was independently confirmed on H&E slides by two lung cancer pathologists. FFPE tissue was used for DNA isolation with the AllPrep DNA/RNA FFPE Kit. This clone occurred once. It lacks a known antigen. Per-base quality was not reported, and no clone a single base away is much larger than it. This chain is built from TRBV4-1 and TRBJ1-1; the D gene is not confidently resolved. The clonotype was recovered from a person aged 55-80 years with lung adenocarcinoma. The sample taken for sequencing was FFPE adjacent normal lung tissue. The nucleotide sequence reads TGCGCCAGCAGCCAAGTTAAGCTAGGGAACACTGAAGCTTTCTTT. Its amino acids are CASSQVKLGNTEAFF.